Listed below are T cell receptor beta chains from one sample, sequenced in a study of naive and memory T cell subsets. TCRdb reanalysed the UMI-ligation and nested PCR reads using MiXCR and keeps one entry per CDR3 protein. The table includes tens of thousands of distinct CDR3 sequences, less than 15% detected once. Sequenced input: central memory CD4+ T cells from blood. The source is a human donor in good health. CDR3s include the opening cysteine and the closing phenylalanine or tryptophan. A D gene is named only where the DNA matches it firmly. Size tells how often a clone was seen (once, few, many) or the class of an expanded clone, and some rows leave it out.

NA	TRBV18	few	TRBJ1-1	TGTGCCAGCTTCGGTTCTATGAACACTGAAGCTTTCTTT	CASFGSMNTEAFF
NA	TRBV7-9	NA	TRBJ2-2	TGTGCCAGCAGCTCCATTCGACCCGACACCGGGGAGCTGTTTTTT	CASSSIRPDTGELFF
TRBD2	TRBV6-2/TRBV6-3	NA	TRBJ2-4	TGTGCCAGCAGTCCGGAGGGACTAGCGGGAGCACACATTCAGTACTTC	CASSPEGLAGAHIQYF
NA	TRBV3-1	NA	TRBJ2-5	TGTGCCAGCAGCCAACCGGGAACAGGGAAAGAGACCCAGTACTTC	CASSQPGTGKETQYF
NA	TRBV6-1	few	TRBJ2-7	TGTGCCAGCAGTGAGAGGGTGAGATCTAGCGAGCAGTACTTC	CASSERVRSSEQYF
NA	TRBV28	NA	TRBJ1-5	TGTGCCAGCAGTTTATCCGCAGGGGAAGGGATATGGACCCAGCATTTT	CASSLSAGEGIWTQHF
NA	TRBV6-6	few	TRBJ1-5	TGTGCCAGCAGTGGACAGTTTAATCAGCCCCAGCATTTT	CASSGQFNQPQHF
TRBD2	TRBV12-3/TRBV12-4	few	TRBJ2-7	TGTGCCAGCAGTATCACTAGCGGATACGAGCAGTACTTC	CASSITSGYEQYF
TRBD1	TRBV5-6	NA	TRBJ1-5	TGTGCCAGCAGCTATACGGGACAGGGGACTCATCAGCCCCAGCATTTT	CASSYTGQGTHQPQHF
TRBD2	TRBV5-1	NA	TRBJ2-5	TGCGCCAGCAGCCGGGGACTAGCGGAAGAGACCCAGTACTTC	CASSRGLAEETQYF
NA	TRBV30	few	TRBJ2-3	TGTGCCTGGAGTCAAACTAGAGATACGCAGTATTTT	CAWSQTRDTQYF
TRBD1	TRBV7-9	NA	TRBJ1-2	TGTGCCAGCAGCGGGGACAGGGGTGGCGCTAGTTATGGCTACACCTTC	CASSGDRGGASYGYTF
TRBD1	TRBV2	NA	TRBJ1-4	TGTGCCAGTCTCGGGGGACAGGGGGCGTCGGGAGGTGAAAAACTGTTTTTT	CASLGGQGASGGEKLFF
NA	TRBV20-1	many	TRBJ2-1	TGCAGTGGCAAAGACAGGTACAATGAGCAGTTCTTC	CSGKDRYNEQFF
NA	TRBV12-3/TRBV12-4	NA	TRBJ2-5	TGTGCCAGCAGTTTCCAGCGCTGGGCCCAGTACTTC	CASSFQRWAQYF
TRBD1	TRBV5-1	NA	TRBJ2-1	TGCGCCAGCAGCTCGGGACAGGGAGTTGCAAATGAGCAGTTCTTC	CASSSGQGVANEQFF